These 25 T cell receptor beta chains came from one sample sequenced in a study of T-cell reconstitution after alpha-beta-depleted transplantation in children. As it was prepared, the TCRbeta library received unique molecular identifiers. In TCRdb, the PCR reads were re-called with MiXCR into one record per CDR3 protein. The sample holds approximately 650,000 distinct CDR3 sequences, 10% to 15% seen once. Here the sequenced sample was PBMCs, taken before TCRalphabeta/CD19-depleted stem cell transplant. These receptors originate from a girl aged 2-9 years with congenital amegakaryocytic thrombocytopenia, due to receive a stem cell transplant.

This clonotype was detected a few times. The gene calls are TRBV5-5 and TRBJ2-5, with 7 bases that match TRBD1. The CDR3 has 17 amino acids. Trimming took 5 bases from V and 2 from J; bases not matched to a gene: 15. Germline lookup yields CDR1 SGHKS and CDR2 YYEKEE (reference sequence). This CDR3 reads CASSLLIGTEIQETQYF. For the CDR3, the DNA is TGTGCCAGCAGTTTACTTATCGGGACAGAGATTCAAGAGACCCAGTACTTC. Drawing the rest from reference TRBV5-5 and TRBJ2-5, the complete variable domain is DAGVTQSPTHLIKTRGQQVTLRCSPISGHKSVSWYQQVLGQGPQFIFQYYEKEERGRGNFPDRFSARQFPNYSSELNVNALLLGDSALYLCASSLLIGTEIQETQYFGPGTRLLVL.

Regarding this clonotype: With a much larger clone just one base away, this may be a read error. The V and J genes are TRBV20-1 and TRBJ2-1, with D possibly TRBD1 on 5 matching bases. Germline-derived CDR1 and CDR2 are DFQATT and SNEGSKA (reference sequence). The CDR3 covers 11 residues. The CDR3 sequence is CSARKDNEQIF. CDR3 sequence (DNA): TGCAGTGCTCGGAAGGACAATGAGCAGATCTTC.

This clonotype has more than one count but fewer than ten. DNA of the CDR3: TGCAGTTCTCCCGGACAGGGCCGAGGTGGCTACACCTTC. It is translated as CSSPGQGRGGYTF. This sequence joins TRBV20-1 and TRBJ1-2; 8 nucleotides agree with TRBD1. V was clipped by 8 bases and J by 7 bases; unmatched bases: 12. Germline CDR1 DFQATT, CDR2 SNEGSKA (reference sequence). The CDR3 covers 13 residues.

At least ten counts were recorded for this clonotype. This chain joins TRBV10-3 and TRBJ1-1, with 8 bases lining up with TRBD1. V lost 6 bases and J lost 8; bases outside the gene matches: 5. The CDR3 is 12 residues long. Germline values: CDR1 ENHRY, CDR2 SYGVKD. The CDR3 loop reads CAISTGGREAFF. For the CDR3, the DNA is TGTGCCATCAGCACAGGGGGAAGGGAAGCTTTCTTT.

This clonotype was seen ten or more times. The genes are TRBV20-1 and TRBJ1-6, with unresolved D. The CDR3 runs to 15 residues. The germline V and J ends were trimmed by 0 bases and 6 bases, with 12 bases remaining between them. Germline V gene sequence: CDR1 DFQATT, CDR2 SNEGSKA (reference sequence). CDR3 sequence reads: CSARELVQANSPLHF. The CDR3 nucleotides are TGCAGTGCTAGAGAGCTCGTGCAGGCTAATTCACCCCTCCACTTT.

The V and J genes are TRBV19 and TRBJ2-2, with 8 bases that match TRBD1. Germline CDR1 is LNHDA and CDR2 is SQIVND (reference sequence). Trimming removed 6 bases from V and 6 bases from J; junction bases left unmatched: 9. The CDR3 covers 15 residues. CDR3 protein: CASSQAPDRAGELFF. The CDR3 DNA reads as TGTGCCAGTAGCCAGGCCCCGGACAGGGCCGGGGAGCTGTTTTTT.

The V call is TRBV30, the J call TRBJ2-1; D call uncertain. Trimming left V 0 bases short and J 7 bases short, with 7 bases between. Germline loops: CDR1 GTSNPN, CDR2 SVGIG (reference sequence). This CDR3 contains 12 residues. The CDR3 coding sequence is TGTGCCTGGAGTGTACATGCGAATGAGCAGTTCTTC. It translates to CAWSVHANEQFF. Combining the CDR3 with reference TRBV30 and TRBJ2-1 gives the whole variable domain SQTIHQWPATLVQPVGSPLSLECTVEGTSNPNLYWYRQAAGRGLQLLFYSVGIGQISSEVPQNLSASRPQDRQFILSSKKLLLSDSGFYLCAWSVHANEQFFGPGTRLTVL.

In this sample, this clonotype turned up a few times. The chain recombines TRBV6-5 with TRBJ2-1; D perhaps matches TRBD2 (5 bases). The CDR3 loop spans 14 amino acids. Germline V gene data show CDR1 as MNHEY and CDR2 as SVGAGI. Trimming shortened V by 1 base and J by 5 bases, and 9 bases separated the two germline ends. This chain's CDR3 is CASSYLDSNNEQFF. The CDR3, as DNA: TGTGCCAGCAGTTACTTGGACTCGAACAATGAGCAGTTCTTC.

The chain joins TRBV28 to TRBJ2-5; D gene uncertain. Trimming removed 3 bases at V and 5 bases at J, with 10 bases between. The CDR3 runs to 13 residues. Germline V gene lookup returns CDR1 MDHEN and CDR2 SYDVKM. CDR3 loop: CASSFGAVETQYF. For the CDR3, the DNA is TGTGCCAGCAGTTTCGGTGCTGTGGAGACCCAGTACTTC.

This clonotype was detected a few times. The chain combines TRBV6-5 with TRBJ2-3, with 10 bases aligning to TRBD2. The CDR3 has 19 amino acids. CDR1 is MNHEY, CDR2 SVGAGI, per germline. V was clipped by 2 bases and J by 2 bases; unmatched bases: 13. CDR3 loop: CASSYTCRASGRTTDTQYF. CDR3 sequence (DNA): TGTGCCAGCAGTTACACCTGCCGGGCTAGCGGGAGAACCACAGATACGCAGTATTTT.

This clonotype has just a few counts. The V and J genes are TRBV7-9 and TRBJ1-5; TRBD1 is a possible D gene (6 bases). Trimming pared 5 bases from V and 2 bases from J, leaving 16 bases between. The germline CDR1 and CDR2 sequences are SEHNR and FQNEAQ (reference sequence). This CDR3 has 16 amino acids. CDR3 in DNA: TGTGCCAGCAGCGCCACAGGGAATTGGGGCAATCAGCCCCAGCATTTT. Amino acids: CASSATGNWGNQPQHF.

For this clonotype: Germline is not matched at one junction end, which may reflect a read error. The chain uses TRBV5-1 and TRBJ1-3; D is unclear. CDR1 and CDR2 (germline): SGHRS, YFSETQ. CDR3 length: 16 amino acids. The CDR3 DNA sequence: TGCGCCAGCAGCTTTTCGGGGTCCGAGGTCGGAAGCACCATATATTTT. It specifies CASSFSGSEVGSTIYF.

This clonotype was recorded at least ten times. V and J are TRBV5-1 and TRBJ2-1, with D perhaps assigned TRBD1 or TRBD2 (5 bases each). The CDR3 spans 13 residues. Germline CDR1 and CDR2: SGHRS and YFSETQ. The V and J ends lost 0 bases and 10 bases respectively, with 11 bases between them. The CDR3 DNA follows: TGCGCCAGCAGCTTGGCCACGGGACGGGAGCAGTTCTTC. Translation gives CASSLATGREQFF.

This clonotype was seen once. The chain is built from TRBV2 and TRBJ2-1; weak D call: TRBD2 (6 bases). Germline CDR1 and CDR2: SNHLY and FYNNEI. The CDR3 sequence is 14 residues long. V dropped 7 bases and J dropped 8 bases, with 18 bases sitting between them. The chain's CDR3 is CASIFYGGTYEQFF. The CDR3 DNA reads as TGTGCCAGCATTTTCTACGGGGGTACCTATGAGCAGTTCTTC.

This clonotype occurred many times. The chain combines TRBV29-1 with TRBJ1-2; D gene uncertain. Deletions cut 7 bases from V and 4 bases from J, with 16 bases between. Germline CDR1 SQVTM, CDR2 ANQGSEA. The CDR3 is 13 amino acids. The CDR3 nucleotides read TGCAGCGCTCGAGACGCTGGAGGCTATGGCTACACCTTC. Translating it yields CSARDAGGYGYTF.

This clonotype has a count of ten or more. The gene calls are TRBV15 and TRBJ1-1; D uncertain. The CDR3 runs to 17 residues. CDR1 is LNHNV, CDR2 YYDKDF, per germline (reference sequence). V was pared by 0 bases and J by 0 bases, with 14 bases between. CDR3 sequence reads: CATSRDLGMIMNTEAFF. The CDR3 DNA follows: TGTGCCACCAGCAGAGATTTAGGGATGATCATGAACACTGAAGCTTTCTTT.

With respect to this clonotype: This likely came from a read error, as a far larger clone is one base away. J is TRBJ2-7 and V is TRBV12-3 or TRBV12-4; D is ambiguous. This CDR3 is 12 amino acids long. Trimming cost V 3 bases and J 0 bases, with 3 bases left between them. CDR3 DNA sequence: TGTGCCAGCAGTTTCACCTCCTACGAGCAGTACTTC. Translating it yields CASSFTSYEQYF.

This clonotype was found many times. The CDR3 region is CASSLEQGNTDTQYF. For the CDR3, the DNA is TGTGCCAGCAGCTTGGAACAGGGGAACACAGATACGCAGTATTTT. The chain employs TRBV5-5 and TRBJ2-3, with 7 bases aligning to TRBD1. The germline V gene has CDR1 SGHKS and CDR2 YYEKEE (reference sequence). The CDR3 is 15 residues long. The V and J ends lost 0 bases and 2 bases, in that order; junction bases with no gene match: 3.

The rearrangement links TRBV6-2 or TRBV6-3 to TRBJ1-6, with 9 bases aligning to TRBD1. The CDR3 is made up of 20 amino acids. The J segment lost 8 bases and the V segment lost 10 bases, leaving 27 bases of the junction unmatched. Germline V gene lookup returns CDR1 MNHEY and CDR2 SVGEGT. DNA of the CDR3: TGTGCCACCAAAAGGGGGAGTGCGGGACAGGGATCGCCATCGTATTCACCCCTCCACTTT. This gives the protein CATKRGSAGQGSPSYSPLHF.

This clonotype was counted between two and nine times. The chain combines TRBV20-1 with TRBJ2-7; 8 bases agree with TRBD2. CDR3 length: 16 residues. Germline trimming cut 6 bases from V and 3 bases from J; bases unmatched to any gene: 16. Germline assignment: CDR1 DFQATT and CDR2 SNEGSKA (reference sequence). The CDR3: CSAIEDRGGSFYEQYF. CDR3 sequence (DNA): TGCAGTGCAATAGAAGACCGGGGGGGGAGTTTCTACGAGCAGTACTTC.

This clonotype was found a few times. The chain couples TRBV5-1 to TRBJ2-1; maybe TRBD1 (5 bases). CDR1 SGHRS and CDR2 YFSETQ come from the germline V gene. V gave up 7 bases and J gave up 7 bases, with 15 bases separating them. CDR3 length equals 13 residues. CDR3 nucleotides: TGCGCCAGCGCACCAACCCAGGGTAATGAGCAGTTCTTC. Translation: CASAPTQGNEQFF.

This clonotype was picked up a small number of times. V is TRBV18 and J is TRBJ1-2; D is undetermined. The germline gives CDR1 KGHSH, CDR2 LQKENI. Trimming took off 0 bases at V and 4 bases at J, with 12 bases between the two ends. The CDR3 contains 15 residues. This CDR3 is CASSPPARPSYGYTF. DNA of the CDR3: TGTGCCAGCTCACCACCTGCCAGGCCTTCCTATGGCTACACCTTC. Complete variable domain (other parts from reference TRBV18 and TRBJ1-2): NAGVMQNPRHLVRRRGQEARLRCSPMKGHSHVYWYRQLPEEGLKFMVYLQKENIIDESGMPKERFSAEFPKEGPSILRIQQVVRGDSAAYFCASSPPARPSYGYTFGSGTRLTVV.

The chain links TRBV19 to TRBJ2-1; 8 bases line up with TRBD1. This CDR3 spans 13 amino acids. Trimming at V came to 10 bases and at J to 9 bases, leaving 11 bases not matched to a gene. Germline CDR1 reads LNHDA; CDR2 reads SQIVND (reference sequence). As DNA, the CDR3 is TGTGCCACTGGAGGACAGGGATTGAGTGAGCAGTTCTTC. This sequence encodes CATGGQGLSEQFF.

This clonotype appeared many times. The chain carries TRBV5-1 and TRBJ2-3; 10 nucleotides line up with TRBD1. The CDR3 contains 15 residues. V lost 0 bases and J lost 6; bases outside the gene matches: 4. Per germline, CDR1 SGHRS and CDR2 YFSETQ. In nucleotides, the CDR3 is TGCGCCAGCAGCTTGGAGGGGACAGGGGCCGATACGCAGTATTTT. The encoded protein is CASSLEGTGADTQYF.

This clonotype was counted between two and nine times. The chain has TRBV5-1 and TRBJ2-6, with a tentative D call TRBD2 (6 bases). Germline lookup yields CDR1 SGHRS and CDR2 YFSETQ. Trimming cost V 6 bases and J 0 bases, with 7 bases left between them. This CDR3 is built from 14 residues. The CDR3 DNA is TGCGCCAGCACCGGGGGCTCTGGGGCCAACGTCCTGACTTTC. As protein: CASTGGSGANVLTF.